A single sample gave rise to the 25 T cell receptor beta chains below, sequenced in a study of identical twins. MiXCR, run by TCRdb on the 5' RACE reads, gives a single entry per CDR3 protein. The sample contains approximately 490,000 distinct CDR3 sequences, more than 20% of which appear only once. These sequences were also reported in another study, on yellow fever vaccine responses in identical twins.

Sequencing was performed on CD4+ T cells sorted from blood. These receptors all come from a woman aged 18-29 years in good health.

This clonotype has only a few counts. The chain is built from TRBV15 and TRBJ2-7; TRBD1 matches 8 bases. J was trimmed by 7 bases and V by 0 bases; bases with no gene match: 14. CDR1 and CDR2 (germline): LNHNV, YYDKDF (reference sequence). This CDR3 spans 17 amino acids. The DNA for the CDR3 is TGTGCCACCAGCAGAGACCGAAACTACAGGGGGGCGGGAGAGCAGTACTTC. Translated, it gives CATSRDRNYRGAGEQYF.

This clonotype was seen only a few times. The gene calls are TRBV5-1 and TRBJ2-7; TRBD2 is a possible D gene (6 bases). V was pared by 4 bases and J by 4 bases, with 12 bases between. This CDR3 is 13 amino acids long. Germline-derived CDR1 and CDR2 are SGHRS and YFSETQ. The CDR3 nucleotides read TGCGCCAGCAGCCGGGCGGAGGGTTACGAGCAGTACTTC. It encodes CASSRAEGYEQYF.

This clonotype came up once. This chain links TRBV3-1 with TRBJ2-5; TRBD2 aligns across 7 bases. The V gene end was trimmed by 7 bases and the J gene end by 4 bases; junction bases not matched to a gene: 9. There are 14 residues in the CDR3. Germline CDR1 and CDR2: LGHDT and YNNKEL (reference sequence). As DNA, the CDR3 is TGTGCCAGCACTATGGGGGGGGGGAGAGAGACCCAGTACTTC. It yields the protein CASTMGGGRETQYF.

This clonotype was seen only a few times. This CDR3 is CSARHIAGEFSSYNEQFF. Written as DNA, the CDR3 is TGCAGTGCTAGACATATAGCGGGGGAATTTAGCTCCTACAATGAGCAGTTCTTC. The chain uses TRBV20-1 and TRBJ2-1; 9 bases align to TRBD2. Germline values: CDR1 DFQATT, CDR2 SNEGSKA (reference sequence). The CDR3 runs to 18 residues. The ends lost 2 bases at V and 0 bases at J; junction bases unmatched: 11.

This clonotype turned up a few times. The chain couples TRBV20-1 to TRBJ1-2; weak D call: TRBD1 (6 bases). The CDR3 is 13 residues long. Looked up from germline, CDR1 is DFQATT and CDR2 is SNEGSKA (reference sequence). The V gene lost 3 bases and the J gene lost 8 bases, with 16 bases spanning the gap. The CDR3 region has the DNA TGCAGTGCTAGTGAAACAGGGTTCGGCGGCTACACCTTC. Translation gives CSASETGFGGYTF.

The genes are TRBV2 and TRBJ2-2; D possibly corresponds to TRBD2 (6 bases). Germline-derived CDR1 and CDR2 are SNHLY and FYNNEI. The CDR3 is 16 residues long. V was cut by 7 bases and J by 2 bases, with 17 bases left in between. The CDR3 reads CASTYWGSGNTGELFF. The CDR3 DNA is TGTGCCAGCACCTATTGGGGTAGCGGAAACACCGGGGAGCTGTTTTTT. Drawing the rest from reference TRBV2 and TRBJ2-2, the complete variable domain is EPEVTQTPSHQVTQMGQEVILRCVPISNHLYFYWYRQILGQKVEFLVSFYNNEISEKSEIFDDQFSVERPDGSNFTLKIRSTKLEDSAMYFCASTYWGSGNTGELFFGEGSRLTVL.

The table lists this clonotype with a few counts. Here the CDR3 reads CASSPGSYRLAGHYEQYF. The DNA of the CDR3 is TGCGCCAGCAGTCCAGGGAGTTACCGACTAGCAGGCCACTACGAGCAGTACTTC. The chain is built from TRBV5-1 and TRBJ2-7; 7 nucleotides align to TRBD2. With V trimmed by 5 bases and J by 3 bases, 20 bases remained unmatched. The germline V gene has CDR1 SGHRS and CDR2 YFSETQ. The CDR3 runs 18 residues.

The chain is built from TRBV20-1 and TRBJ2-2; D call uncertain. In germline, CDR1 is DFQATT, CDR2 SNEGSKA (reference sequence). This CDR3 spans 12 amino acids. Trimming left V 3 bases short and J 6 bases short, with 8 bases between. The CDR3, as DNA: TGCAGTGCTAGTTTCTTTGCCGGGGAGCTGTTTTTT. Translated, it gives CSASFFAGELFF.

Worth noting for this clonotype: Since a much larger clone is just one base distant, this may be a read error. The chain combines TRBV10-2 with TRBJ2-7; D is uncertain. The length of the CDR3 is 12 residues. Germline CDR1 WSHSY, CDR2 SAAADI. The CDR3 DNA sequence: TGCGCCAGCGGTGAGATAGGGTACGAGCAGTACGTC. Its protein is CASGEIGYEQYV.

This clonotype occurred many times. V usage is TRBV2 and J usage is TRBJ2-3; maybe TRBD1 (5 bases). The CDR3 has 15 amino acids. Germline V lookup: CDR1 SNHLY, CDR2 FYNNEI. V lost 2 bases to trimming and J lost 3 bases, with 12 bases between them. CDR3 loop: CASSEQGTSTDTQYF. DNA of the CDR3: TGTGCCAGCAGTGAACAGGGAACATCAACAGATACGCAGTATTTT. Complete variable domain (other parts from reference TRBV2 and TRBJ2-3): EPEVTQTPSHQVTQMGQEVILRCVPISNHLYFYWYRQILGQKVEFLVSFYNNEISEKSEIFDDQFSVERPDGSNFTLKIRSTKLEDSAMYFCASSEQGTSTDTQYFGPGTRLTVL.

This clonotype has just a few counts. This chain links TRBV5-1 with TRBJ2-3, with 9 nucleotides matching TRBD2. Trimming removed 5 bases from V and 3 bases from J; junction bases left unmatched: 4. This CDR3 has 14 amino acids. The V gene's germline CDR1 is SGHRS and CDR2 YFSETQ. The CDR3 is CASRASGTTDTQYF. The CDR3 DNA reads TGCGCCAGCAGGGCTAGCGGGACTACAGATACGCAGTATTTT. The whole variable domain, remainder taken from reference TRBV5-1 and TRBJ2-3, is KAGVTQTPRYLIKTRGQQVTLSCSPISGHRSVSWYQQTPGQGLQFLFEYFSETQRNKGNFPGRFSGRQFSNSRSEMNVSTLELGDSALYLCASRASGTTDTQYFGPGTRLTVL.

The chain joins TRBV12-3 or TRBV12-4 to TRBJ2-1; TRBD1 or TRBD2 may be the D gene (5 bases each). The ends were cut back, 2 bases at V and 0 bases at J, with 11 bases in the middle. The CDR3 sequence is 16 residues long. CDR3 loop: CASSLLGDPSYNEQFF. In nucleotides, the CDR3 is TGTGCCAGCAGTTTATTAGGGGACCCCTCCTACAATGAGCAGTTCTTC.

This sequence joins TRBV5-1 and TRBJ2-6; D remains ambiguous. The CDR3 extends over 16 amino acids. Trimming shortened V by 1 base and J by 0 bases, and 8 bases separated the two germline ends. CDR1 SGHRS and CDR2 YFSETQ come from the germline V gene. The DNA for the CDR3 is TGCGCCAGCAGCTTGATGGCGGCCTCTGGGGCCAACGTCCTGACTTTC. This sequence encodes CASSLMAASGANVLTF.

This clonotype was recorded a few times. The chain couples TRBV29-1 to TRBJ2-2, with 9 bases aligning to TRBD1. Germline loops: CDR1 SQVTM, CDR2 ANQGSEA. Trimming at V came to 7 bases and at J to 5 bases, leaving 2 bases not matched to a gene. This CDR3 has 12 residues. The CDR3 DNA follows: TGCAGCGCCGACAGGGGGACCGGGGAGCTGTTTTTT. Translation gives CSADRGTGELFF.

This clonotype was counted between two and nine times. This chain connects TRBV6-2 or TRBV6-3 to TRBJ2-3; D is ambiguous. Trimming shortened V by 0 bases and J by 4 bases, and 26 bases separated the two germline ends. Germline loops: CDR1 MNHEY, CDR2 SVGEGT. The CDR3 spans 20 residues. The CDR3 here is CASSYSRLPAVRREADTQYF. The CDR3 DNA is TGTGCCAGCAGTTACTCCCGTCTACCGGCTGTGAGGAGAGAGGCAGATACGCAGTATTTT.

This clonotype has just a few counts. An end of the junction differs from the germline gene, which may be a read error. The chain has TRBV6-5 and TRBJ2-1, with 11 bases identical to TRBD2. CDR1 is MNHEY and CDR2 is SVGAGI in the germline V gene. The CDR3 totals 14 residues. CDR3 residues: CASSDSGLAASQFF. The CDR3 DNA follows: TGTGCCAGCAGTGACTCGGGACTAGCGGCCTCGCAGTTCTTC.

This clonotype was recorded a few times. The chain employs TRBV29-1 and TRBJ2-7; TRBD2 agrees at 8 bases. In germline, CDR1 is SQVTM, CDR2 ANQGSEA. V was pared by 8 bases and J by 0 bases, with 15 bases of the junction left unmatched. The CDR3 is made up of 16 amino acids. CDR3 residues: CSPVVRGTRTSYEQYF. CDR3 DNA: TGCAGCCCCGTGGTAAGAGGGACTAGGACCTCCTACGAGCAGTACTTC.

This clonotype was observed at least ten times. This rearrangement joins TRBV7-2 to TRBJ2-2, with 7 bases fitting TRBD2. The germline V gene encodes CDR1 SGHTA and CDR2 FQGNSA. The CDR3 totals 15 residues. The V gene end was trimmed by 5 bases and the J gene end by 0 bases; junction bases not matched to a gene: 3. In DNA, the CDR3 is TGTGCCAGCAGCCGACTAGCAACGAACACCGGGGAGCTGTTTTTT. The encoded protein is CASSRLATNTGELFF. The whole variable domain, filled in from reference TRBV7-2 and TRBJ2-2, reads GAGVSQSPSNKVTEKGKDVELRCDPISGHTALYWYRQSLGQGLEFLIYFQGNSAPDKSGLPSDRFSAERTGGSVSTLTIQRTQQEDSAVYLCASSRLATNTGELFFGEGSRLTVL.

The chain carries TRBV7-9 and TRBJ2-1; 14 bases line up with TRBD2. V was clipped by 2 bases and J by 5 bases; unmatched bases: 5. Germline V gene data show CDR1 as SEHNR and CDR2 as FQNEAQ (reference sequence). The CDR3 is made up of 17 amino acids. The CDR3 DNA reads as TGTGCCAGCAGCTTAATCGGGACTAGCGGGGGTGACAATGAGCAGTTCTTC. Amino acids: CASSLIGTSGGDNEQFF.

This clonotype was detected a few times. The chain links TRBV10-3 to TRBJ2-7, with 12 bases that match TRBD2. The CDR3 runs to 15 residues. The V gene end was trimmed by 6 bases and the J gene end by 6 bases; junction bases not matched to a gene: 9. Germline CDR1 and CDR2: ENHRY and SYGVKD. CDR3 DNA: TGTGCCATCAGAAGGACTAGCGGGGAGGGGGGCGAGCAGTACTTC. Protein sequence: CAIRRTSGEGGEQYF.

V usage is TRBV12-3 or TRBV12-4 and J usage is TRBJ2-5; 7 nucleotides align to TRBD2. Losses at the gene ends were 3 bases for V and 2 bases for J; bases not matched to a gene: 21. CDR3 length: 20 residues. CDR3 sequence (DNA): TGTGCCAGCAGTTTTGGGAGGGTCCCACTTAGGAAATCCCAACAAGAGACCCAGTACTTC. Its protein is CASSFGRVPLRKSQQETQYF.

The table lists this clonotype with many counts. This chain joins TRBV5-6 and TRBJ2-1; possible D gene TRBD1, 5 bases. The CDR3 sequence is 14 residues long. Looked up from germline, CDR1 is SGHDT and CDR2 is YYEEEE. The ends were cut back, 2 bases at V and 1 base at J, with 7 bases in the middle. The CDR3 nucleotides are TGTGCCAGCAGCTTCGGACATTCCTACAATGAGCAGTTCTTC. It codes for CASSFGHSYNEQFF.

The CDR3 coding sequence is TGTGCCAGCAGCCATCCGTGGGGGGCTGAAGCTTTCTTT. It specifies CASSHPWGAEAFF. The chain recombines TRBV7-9 with TRBJ1-1; weak D call: TRBD1 (5 bases). The V end was cut by 5 bases, the J end by 6 bases, with 13 bases between. The CDR3 spans 13 residues. Germline V gene data show CDR1 as SEHNR and CDR2 as FQNEAQ (reference sequence).

The chain couples TRBV20-1 to TRBJ1-4, with 7 bases that match TRBD1. With V trimmed by 3 bases and J by 3 bases, 7 bases remained unmatched. Per germline, CDR1 DFQATT and CDR2 SNEGSKA (reference sequence). This CDR3 region has 15 residues. CDR3 bases: TGCAGTGCTAGGACCCGGGACAGTTCTAATGAAAAACTGTTTTTT. Its translation is CSARTRDSSNEKLFF.

This clonotype was counted between two and nine times. J is TRBJ2-6 and V is TRBV6-2 or TRBV6-3; no reliable D call. Germline V gives CDR1 MNHEY, CDR2 SVGEGT. V gave up 2 bases and J gave up 0 bases, with 11 bases separating them. The CDR3 extends over 17 amino acids. CDR3 residues: CASSYTNTLSGANVLTF. CDR3 nucleotides: TGTGCCAGCAGTTACACAAATACACTCTCTGGGGCCAACGTCCTGACTTTC.